Below are 31 T cell receptor beta chains sequenced from a single sample in a study of cytomegalovirus exposure and HLA in healthy donors. The PCR had 60 Vbeta and 13 Jbeta primers. Measured with immunoSEQ multiplex PCR; TCRdb has only the in-frame clones, and not every one. The sample holds under 200,000 clones, around three quarters seen once. The specimen sequenced was PBMCs. The receptors originated from a woman in her twenties or thirties in good health and CMV-seropositive.

This clone was detected a few times. The chain has TRBV5-6 and TRBJ1-5, with D unresolved. CDR1 is SGHDT, CDR2 YYEEEE, per germline. Trimming shortened V by 4 bases and J by 3 bases, and 5 bases separated the two germline ends. The length of the CDR3 is 12 residues. The CDR3 DNA sequence: TGTGCCAGCAGCCAACACAATCAGCCCCAGCATTTT. This gives the protein CASSQHNQPQHF.

The chain links TRBV28 to TRBJ1-3, with D unresolved. The germline gives CDR1 MDHEN, CDR2 SYDVKM. Trimming removed 2 bases at V and 0 bases at J, with 20 bases between. CDR3 length equals 19 residues. The DNA for the CDR3 is TGTGCCAGCAGTTTAACACAGTTCTTGGAAGGCCTCTCTGGAAACACCATATATTTT. Amino acids: CASSLTQFLEGLSGNTIYF.

This chain joins TRBV11-2 and TRBJ1-1; TRBD1 might be the D (5 bases). Looked up from germline, CDR1 is SGHAT and CDR2 is FQNNGV. The CDR3 is 14 residues long. V dropped 8 bases and J dropped 4 bases, with 17 bases sitting between them. This CDR3 reads CASANFGGSTEAFF. The CDR3 DNA reads TGTGCCAGCGCAAACTTCGGGGGGAGCACTGAAGCTTTCTTT.

This clone was detected a few times. This chain links TRBV7-9 with TRBJ2-2; D is undetermined. Germline V gene sequence: CDR1 SEHNR, CDR2 FQNEAQ (reference sequence). V lost 5 bases and J lost 5, with 6 bases in between. The CDR3 is made up of 12 amino acids. The CDR3 here is CASSIRTGELFF. As DNA, the CDR3 is TGTGCCAGCAGCATCCGTACCGGGGAGCTGTTTTTT.

The chain employs TRBV18 and TRBJ1-6; 8 bases are a match to TRBD1. The germline CDR1 and CDR2 sequences are KGHSH and LQKENI. The V and J ends lost 3 bases and 8 bases, in that order; junction bases with no gene match: 9. There are 16 residues in the CDR3. CDR3 nucleotide sequence: TGTGCCAGCTCACCCCAGCAGGGGGCTAGGTATTCACCCCTCCACTTT. Its translation is CASSPQQGARYSPLHF.

This chain joins TRBV4-3 and TRBJ1-4; D perhaps matches TRBD1 (5 bases). V was clipped by 0 bases and J by 8 bases, with 7 bases between them. This CDR3 contains 13 residues. The germline CDR1 and CDR2 sequences are LGHNA and YSLEER. The CDR3 region has the DNA TGCGCCAGCAGCCAAGACCGGGGGGAAAAACTGTTTTTT. Its protein product is CASSQDRGEKLFF.

The J gene is TRBJ1-4, the V gene TRBV2; possible D gene TRBD1, 6 bases. Germline loops: CDR1 SNHLY, CDR2 FYNNEI. Trimming took off 5 bases at V and 3 bases at J, with 7 bases between the two ends. The CDR3 spans 13 residues. CDR3 sequence reads: CASSKGANEKLFF. The DNA of the CDR3 is TGTGCCAGCAGTAAGGGGGCTAATGAAAAACTGTTTTTT.

The chain combines TRBV5-1 with TRBJ2-2; TRBD2 matches at 7 bases. The CDR3 is 17 amino acids. Germline V lookup: CDR1 SGHRS, CDR2 YFSETQ. V trimming: 0 bases; J trimming: 4 bases; junction bases outside the gene matches: 9. The CDR3 DNA reads TGCGCCAGCAGCTTGGTAGGGCTAGCGGCCCGCACCGGGGAGCTGTTTTTT. Translation: CASSLVGLAARTGELFF.

This clone was recorded once. This rearrangement joins TRBV29-1 to TRBJ2-3; TRBD1 matches 8 bases. The CDR3 totals 13 residues. The germline V gene encodes CDR1 SQVTM and CDR2 ANQGSEA. J gave up 5 bases and V 3 bases, and 4 bases lay outside the gene matches. This CDR3 reads CSVETGAGDTQYF. The CDR3 nucleotides read TGCAGCGTTGAGACAGGGGCAGGAGATACGCAGTATTTT.

The genes are TRBV4-3 and TRBJ2-7; a weak D match, TRBD2 (6 bases). V lost 4 bases, J lost 0 bases, and 13 bases lay in between. This CDR3 contains 15 residues. Germline V lookup: CDR1 LGHNA, CDR2 YSLEER. The DNA of the CDR3 is TGCGCCAGCAGCCCCGCCCGGGGGACCTCCTACGAGCAGTACTTC. This encodes CASSPARGTSYEQYF.

The DNA of the CDR3 is TGCAGCGTTGCCGGATTGCCCCAGGGGGCCACTCCCGTGTTGTACTTC. Its protein product is CSVAGLPQGATPVLYF. The chain couples TRBV29-1 to TRBJ2-7, with 8 bases identical to TRBD1. Germline CDR1 SQVTM, CDR2 ANQGSEA. The CDR3 runs 16 residues. Germline trimming cut 4 bases from V and 12 bases from J; bases unmatched to any gene: 23.

This sequence joins TRBV7-2 and TRBJ1-1; TRBD1 aligns across 8 bases. The CDR3 covers 15 residues. J was trimmed by 2 bases and V by 4 bases; bases with no gene match: 6. The germline CDR1 and CDR2 sequences are SGHTA and FQGNSA. CDR3 sequence reads: CASSWGRGRNTEAFF. CDR3 in DNA: TGTGCCAGCAGCTGGGGCAGGGGGCGTAACACTGAAGCTTTCTTT. The full variable domain, its missing parts supplied by reference TRBV7-2 and TRBJ1-1, is GAGVSQSPSNKVTEKGKDVELRCDPISGHTALYWYRQSLGQGLEFLIYFQGNSAPDKSGLPSDRFSAERTGGSVSTLTIQRTQQEDSAVYLCASSWGRGRNTEAFFGQGTRLTVV.

The V gene is TRBV7-2, the J gene TRBJ1-1; TRBD1 matches 7 bases. The CDR3 totals 14 residues. The ends lost 4 bases at V and 4 bases at J; junction bases unmatched: 6. The germline V gene encodes CDR1 SGHTA and CDR2 FQGNSA. The CDR3 bases are TGTGCCAGCAGCTCTAATCCAGGGGGCACTGAAGCTTTCTTT. Translated: CASSSNPGGTEAFF.

The CDR3 reads CASTPLLEQFF. The CDR3 DNA is TGTGCCAGCACCCCTTTGTTAGAGCAGTTCTTC. The chain carries TRBV27 and TRBJ2-1; D is uncertain. This CDR3 has 11 residues. The germline CDR1 and CDR2 sequences are MNHEY and SMNVEV (reference sequence). Trimming took 7 bases from V and 10 from J, leaving 11 bases between them.

The CDR3 loop is CASGDLSGSYEQYF. The CDR3 DNA reads TGCGCCAGCGGAGATCTTAGCGGCTCCTACGAGCAGTACTTC. The chain joins TRBV10-2 to TRBJ2-7; a possible D gene is TRBD2 (6 bases). CDR1 and CDR2 (germline): WSHSY, SAAADI. V dropped 8 bases and J dropped 0 bases, with 14 bases sitting between them. This CDR3 has 14 residues.

J is TRBJ1-1 and V is TRBV7-6; D possibly corresponds to TRBD1 (5 bases). The CDR3 is 18 amino acids. Looked up from germline, CDR1 is SGHVS and CDR2 is FNYEAQ. Trimming took 5 bases from V and 6 from J, leaving 28 bases between them. DNA for the CDR3: TGTGCCAGCAGCCATTTAGATCTAGGTGTGACAAGGGGTGCTGAAGCTTTCTTT. Protein: CASSHLDLGVTRGAEAFF.

The chain has TRBV5-4 and TRBJ2-5, with D possibly matching TRBD2 (5 bases). The CDR3 runs to 14 residues. With 0 bases removed from V and 1 base from J, the gap between germline ends came to 7 bases. Germline values: CDR1 SGHNT, CDR2 YYREEE (reference sequence). The DNA of the CDR3 is TGTGCCAGCAGCTTGGAGGGAGCCCAAGAGACCCAGTACTTC. Amino acid sequence: CASSLEGAQETQYF.

The CDR3 region is CASSLVLDGGSYEQYF. DNA for the CDR3: TGTGCCAGCAGCTTAGTACTCGACGGAGGGTCCTACGAGCAGTACTTC. This chain uses TRBV7-2 with TRBJ2-7; the D gene is possibly TRBD2 (6 bases). Trimming left V 1 base short and J 1 base short, with 14 bases between. Germline CDR1 reads SGHTA; CDR2 reads FQGNSA. CDR3 size: 16 residues.

The CDR3 nucleotides read TGTGCCAGCAGCTCGCCGGGACAGGGGGCGCATGGCTCACCCCTCCACTTT. Its translation: CASSSPGQGAHGSPLHF. The chain recombines TRBV11-2 with TRBJ1-6; the match to TRBD1 covers 12 bases. The V segment lost 4 bases and the J segment 10 bases; nucleotides outside the gene matches: 11. This CDR3 spans 17 amino acids. Germline assignment: CDR1 SGHAT and CDR2 FQNNGV.

This clone appeared a single time. The rearrangement uses TRBV4-1 and TRBJ2-1; 9 bases are a match to TRBD2. Germline CDR1 and CDR2: MGHRA and YSYEKL. J lost 7 bases, V lost 0 bases, and 7 bases had no gene match. The CDR3 runs 16 residues. The CDR3 DNA is TGCGCCAGCAGCCAAGATCGAGCTAGCGGGGTGAATGAGCAGTTCTTC. Translating it yields CASSQDRASGVNEQFF.

The chain has TRBV19 and TRBJ1-1; 8 bases match TRBD1. V shed 5 bases, J shed 1 base, and the junction held 6 bases outside the gene matches. The germline V gene has CDR1 LNHDA and CDR2 SQIVND (reference sequence). The CDR3 loop spans 15 amino acids. DNA of the CDR3: TGTGCCAGTAGTCCCGGGACAGGACCGAACACTGAAGCTTTCTTT. Amino acids: CASSPGTGPNTEAFF.

The sample holds one count of this clone. This chain uses TRBV7-9 with TRBJ1-1; no clear D. Germline CDR1 and CDR2: SEHNR and FQNEAQ (reference sequence). V gave up 5 bases and J gave up 4 bases, with 20 bases separating them. CDR3 size: 16 residues. The CDR3 DNA sequence: TGTGCCAGCAGCCCGGGGTCGACATCTGTCGGCACTGAAGCTTTCTTT. Encoded protein: CASSPGSTSVGTEAFF.

This clone was observed a handful of times. The rearrangement links TRBV10-3 to TRBJ1-3; no definite D call. V lost 0 bases and J lost 8, with 11 bases in between. This CDR3 spans 14 amino acids. CDR1 and CDR2 from the germline V gene are ENHRY and SYGVKD. CDR3 nucleotide sequence: TGTGCCATCAGTGAGTCGGTCGCCCGGGACACCATATATTTT. Protein: CAISESVARDTIYF.

The V gene is TRBV28, the J gene TRBJ2-7; a possible D gene is TRBD1 (6 bases). V gave up 7 bases and J gave up 7 bases, with 17 bases separating them. This CDR3 is built from 13 residues. Per germline, CDR1 MDHEN and CDR2 SYDVKM. The CDR3 region has the DNA TGTGCCAGCAAGCCTCAGGGGCTGAGGGAGCAGTACTTC. Its protein product is CASKPQGLREQYF.

Only one count was recorded for this clone. The gene calls are TRBV5-1 and TRBJ1-1; D gene ambiguous. The CDR3 consists of 14 residues. Germline values: CDR1 SGHRS, CDR2 YFSETQ. The V and J ends lost 4 bases and 0 bases respectively, with 10 bases between them. This CDR3 reads CASSGSDLNTEAFF. In DNA form, the CDR3 reads TGCGCCAGCAGCGGGTCCGACTTGAACACTGAAGCTTTCTTT.

V gene TRBV27 combines with J gene TRBJ2-1; D gene unclear. This CDR3 spans 12 amino acids. CDR1 and CDR2 from the germline V gene are MNHEY and SMNVEV (reference sequence). Trimming cost V 5 bases and J 7 bases, with 9 bases left between them. The CDR3 region is CASSQSKNEQFF. CDR3 bases: TGTGCCAGCAGTCAGTCAAAGAATGAGCAGTTCTTC.

The gene calls are TRBV29-1 and TRBJ2-5; perhaps TRBD1 as D (5 bases). Matching the DNA end better, TRBJ2-7 makes the J call doubtful. The CDR3 has 13 residues. CDR1 and CDR2 from the germline V gene are SQVTM and ANQGSEA. CDR3 sequence reads: CSAEDNTSYEQYF. CDR3 sequence (DNA): TGCAGCGCTGAGGACAATACCTCCTACGAGCAGTACTTC.

The rearrangement joins TRBV7-8 to TRBJ2-1; D possibly corresponds to TRBD2 (6 bases). V shed 2 bases and J shed 0 bases, with 14 bases lying between them. The CDR3 totals 17 residues. Germline V gene lookup returns CDR1 SGHVS and CDR2 FQNEAQ. The CDR3 sequence: CASSLWGRTSSYNEQFF. Here the CDR3 DNA reads TGTGCCAGCAGCTTATGGGGGAGGACCAGCTCCTACAATGAGCAGTTCTTC. Using reference TRBV7-8 and TRBJ2-1 for the parts outside the CDR3, the full variable domain is GAGVSQSPRYKVAKRGQDVALRCDPISGHVSLFWYQQALGQGPEFLTYFQNEAQLDKSGLPSDRFFAERPEGSVSTLKIQRTQQEDSAVYLCASSLWGRTSSYNEQFFGPGTRLTVL.

Of note for this clone: Within the sample, other DNA sequences also encode this same CDR3. V is TRBV27 and J is TRBJ2-2; no firm D call. V was trimmed by 2 bases and J by 1 base, leaving 2 bases between them. From germline, CDR1 is MNHEY and CDR2 SMNVEV (reference sequence). This CDR3 contains 13 residues. The CDR3 bases are TGTGCCAGCAGTTTACTGAACACCGGGGAGCTGTTTTTT. Its protein is CASSLLNTGELFF.

The chain has TRBV28 and TRBJ2-1; 8 bases agree with TRBD1. The V gene end was trimmed by 2 bases and the J gene end by 9 bases; junction bases not matched to a gene: 9. The germline gives CDR1 MDHEN, CDR2 SYDVKM. The CDR3 runs 15 residues. Here the CDR3 reads CASSLPDRAGSEQFF. The DNA of the CDR3 is TGTGCCAGCAGTTTACCGGACAGGGCAGGGAGTGAGCAGTTCTTC.

This rearrangement joins TRBV5-1 to TRBJ2-7; no clear D. V shed 2 bases and J shed 2 bases, with 8 bases lying between them. Germline CDR1 is SGHRS and CDR2 is YFSETQ. The CDR3 has 13 amino acids. The DNA for the CDR3 is TGCGCCAGCAGCTTAACCGAGACCTACGAGCAGTACTTC. As protein: CASSLTETYEQYF. Full variable domain (remainder filled in from reference TRBV5-1 and TRBJ2-7): KAGVTQTPRYLIKTRGQQVTLSCSPISGHRSVSWYQQTPGQGLQFLFEYFSETQRNKGNFPGRFSGRQFSNSRSEMNVSTLELGDSALYLCASSLTETYEQYFGPGTRLTVT.